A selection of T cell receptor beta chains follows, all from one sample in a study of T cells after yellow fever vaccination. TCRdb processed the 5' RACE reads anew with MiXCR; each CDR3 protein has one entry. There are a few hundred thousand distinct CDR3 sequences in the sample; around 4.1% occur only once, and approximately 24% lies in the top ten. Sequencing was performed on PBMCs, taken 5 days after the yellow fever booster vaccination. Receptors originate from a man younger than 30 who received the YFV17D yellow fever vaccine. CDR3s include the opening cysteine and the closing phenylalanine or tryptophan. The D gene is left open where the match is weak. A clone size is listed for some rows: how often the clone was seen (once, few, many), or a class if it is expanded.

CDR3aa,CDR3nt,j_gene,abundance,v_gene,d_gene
CASSSRGTAEAGELFF,TGCGCCAGCAGCTCACGGGGGACGGCTGAGGCCGGGGAGCTGTTTTTT,TRBJ2-2,few,TRBV5-1,-
CASSLGTVDEKLFF,TGCGCCAGCAGCTTGGGGACGGTGGATGAAAAACTGTTTTTT,TRBJ1-4,many,TRBV5-1,-
CSAREGGELFF,TGCAGTGCTAGAGAAGGCGGGGAGCTGTTTTTT,TRBJ2-2,many,TRBV20-1,-
CSARADRPYNSPLHF,TGCAGTGCTAGAGCCGACAGACCCTATAATTCACCCCTCCACTTT,TRBJ1-6,few,TRBV20-1,-
CASSLGVGGPGETQYF,TGTGCCAGCAGCTTAGGCGTGGGGGGCCCGGGAGAGACCCAGTACTTC,TRBJ2-5,many,TRBV7-2,-
CASSPWQGPYEQYF,TGTGCCAGCTCACCATGGCAGGGTCCCTACGAGCAGTACTTC,TRBJ2-7,-,TRBV18,-
CASSLIGGAGGNEQFF,TGCGCCAGCAGCTTGATTGGGGGGGCCGGCGGGAATGAGCAGTTCTTC,TRBJ2-1,-,TRBV5-1,-
CASSPMGGSSYEQYF,TGTGCCAGCAGCCCGATGGGGGGGAGCTCCTACGAGCAGTACTTC,TRBJ2-7,many,TRBV7-8,TRBD2
CSARDRDANTGELFF,TGCAGTGCTAGAGACCGGGACGCGAACACCGGGGAGCTGTTTTTT,TRBJ2-2,-,TRBV20-1,-
CASSRWVLTGEHLKGQPQHF,TGTGCCAGCAGCCGATGGGTTTTGACAGGGGAGCATCTTAAGGGCCAGCCCCAGCATTTT,TRBJ1-5,-,TRBV6-1,TRBD1
CASSQDFTGGPGTQYF,TGTGCCAGCAGCCAAGATTTTACCGGGGGGCCGGGGACCCAGTACTTC,TRBJ2-5,few,TRBV3-1,-
CATSRGRGTGELFF,TGTGCCACCAGCAGAGGTCGGGGCACCGGGGAGCTGTTTTTT,TRBJ2-2,few,TRBV15,-
CASSQDVGYEQYF,TGCGCCAGCAGCCAAGATGTGGGGTACGAGCAGTACTTC,TRBJ2-7,few,TRBV4-1,-
CASSQRLTGGSYNEQFF,TGCGCCAGCAGCCAACGCCTAACAGGGGGCTCCTACAATGAGCAGTTCTTC,TRBJ2-1,few,TRBV4-1,TRBD1
CASNIGPYHNQPQHF,TGTGCCAGTAATATAGGACCGTACCACAATCAGCCCCAGCATTTT,TRBJ1-5,many,TRBV19,-
CASSLRQGKYEQYF,TGCGCCAGCAGCTTGAGGCAGGGGAAATACGAGCAGTACTTC,TRBJ2-7,few,TRBV5-1,-
CASSYTPGQGSNYGYTF,TGCGCCAGCAGCTACACGCCGGGACAGGGGTCCAACTATGGCTACACCTTC,TRBJ1-2,-,TRBV5-1,TRBD1
CAGSYSIGVLETQYF,TGTGCCGGCAGTTACTCGATAGGAGTCTTAGAGACCCAGTACTTC,TRBJ2-5,-,TRBV6-5,-
CASSLGQGFGQYF,TGTGCCAGCAGCTTAGGACAGGGTTTCGGGCAGTACTTC,TRBJ2-7,-,TRBV7-8,TRBD1
CSASLASGGSEQFF,TGCAGTGCTAGTCTGGCTAGCGGGGGAAGTGAGCAGTTCTTC,TRBJ2-1,many,TRBV20-1,TRBD2
CASSYTSGGQETQYF,TGTGCCAGCAGTTACACAAGCGGGGGCCAAGAGACCCAGTACTTC,TRBJ2-5,many,TRBV6-2/TRBV6-3,TRBD2
CASSQGWYVPRPGTGGRQPQHF,TGTGCCAGCAGCCAAGGGTGGTACGTCCCCCGTCCCGGGACAGGGGGCAGGCAGCCCCAGCATTTT,TRBJ1-5,-,TRBV4-2,TRBD1
CSGAPGSTDTQYF,TGCAGTGGGGCCCCCGGTAGCACAGATACGCAGTATTTT,TRBJ2-3,many,TRBV20-1,-
CASSQEGLAGAQFF,TGTGCCAGCAGCCAAGAGGGACTAGCGGGGGCGCAGTTCTTC,TRBJ2-1,-,TRBV4-2,TRBD2
CASSVRTASGEQFF,TGTGCCAGCAGCGTCCGGACGGCTTCAGGTGAGCAGTTCTTC,TRBJ2-1,few,TRBV9,-
CASSVRDGRTEAFF,TGTGCCAGCAGTGTCAGGGATGGGCGCACTGAAGCTTTCTTT,TRBJ1-1,-,TRBV28,-
CAINSRGMGNEQFF,TGTGCCATCAATAGCAGGGGGATGGGCAATGAGCAGTTCTTC,TRBJ2-1,-,TRBV10-3,TRBD1
CASSLGGYLAKNIQYF,TGCGCCAGCAGCTTGGGCGGCTATCTAGCCAAAAACATTCAGTACTTC,TRBJ2-4,many,TRBV5-1,-